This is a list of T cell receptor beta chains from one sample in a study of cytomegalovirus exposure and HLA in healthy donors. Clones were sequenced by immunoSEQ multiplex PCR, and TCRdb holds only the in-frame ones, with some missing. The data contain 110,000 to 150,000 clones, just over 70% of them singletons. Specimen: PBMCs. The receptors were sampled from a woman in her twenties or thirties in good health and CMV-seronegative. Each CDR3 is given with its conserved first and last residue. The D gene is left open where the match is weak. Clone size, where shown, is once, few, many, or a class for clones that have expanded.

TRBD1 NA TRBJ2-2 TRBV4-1 CASSPRGTGGTGELFF TGCGCCAGCAGCCCGCGAGGGACAGGGGGCACCGGGGAGCTGTTTTTT
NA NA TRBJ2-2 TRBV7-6 CARRDLNTGELFF TGTGCCAGACGGGACTTGAACACCGGGGAGCTGTTTTTT
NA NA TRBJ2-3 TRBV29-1 CSVKLGGPDTQYF TGCAGCGTGAAATTGGGGGGGCCAGATACGCAGTATTTT
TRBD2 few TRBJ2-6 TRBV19 CASSTGLAGANVLTF TGTGCCAGTAGTACGGGACTAGCTGGGGCCAACGTCCTGACTTTC
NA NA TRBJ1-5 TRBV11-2 CASSLSLNQPQHF TGTGCCAGCAGCTTATCCCTAAATCAGCCCCAGCATTTT
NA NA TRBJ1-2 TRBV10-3 CAISESAATANYGYTF TGTGCCATCAGTGAGTCCGCTGCGACAGCTAACTATGGCTACACCTTC
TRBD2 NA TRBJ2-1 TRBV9 CASGVDRGGGLNEQFF TGTGCCAGCGGCGTAGATCGCGGGGGGGGCCTCAATGAGCAGTTCTTC
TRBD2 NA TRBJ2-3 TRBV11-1 CASALAGVADTQYF TGTGCCAGCGCCCTAGCGGGAGTGGCAGATACGCAGTATTTT
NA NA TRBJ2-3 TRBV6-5 CASSPRELLLDTQYF TGTGCCAGCAGCCCAAGGGAGCTGCTCCTCGATACGCAGTATTTT
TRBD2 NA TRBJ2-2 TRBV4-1 CASSHGPGGINTGELFF TGCGCCAGCAGCCATGGACCCGGGGGGATCAACACCGGGGAGCTGTTTTTT
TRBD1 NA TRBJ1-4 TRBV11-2 CASSVTGKLFF TGTGCCAGCAGCGTGACAGGGAAACTGTTTTTT
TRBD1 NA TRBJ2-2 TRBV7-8 CASSQRSGTGRTGELFF TGTGCCAGCAGCCAGCGCTCTGGGACAGGCCGCACCGGGGAGCTGTTTTTT
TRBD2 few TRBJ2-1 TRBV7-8 CASSLGGAGGGNEQFF TGTGCCAGCAGCTTAGGGGGGGCGGGAGGAGGCAATGAGCAGTTCTTC
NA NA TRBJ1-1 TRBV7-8 CASSSPYRGFTEAFF TGTGCCAGCAGCTCCCCCTATAGAGGGTTCACTGAAGCTTTCTTT
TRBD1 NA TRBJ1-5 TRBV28 CASRALRQGGNQPQHF TGTGCCAGCAGAGCCCTCAGACAGGGAGGCAATCAGCCCCAGCATTTT
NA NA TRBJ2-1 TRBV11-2 CASSLILMPGEYNEQFF TGTGCCAGCAGCTTAATCCTGATGCCAGGGGAATACAATGAGCAGTTCTTC
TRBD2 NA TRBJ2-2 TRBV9 CASSGLAGRQTGELFF TGTGCCAGCAGTGGACTAGCGGGGAGGCAGACCGGGGAGCTGTTTTTT
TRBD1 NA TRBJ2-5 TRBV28 CASSSQQGAQETQYF TGTGCCAGCAGTTCCCAACAGGGGGCGCAAGAGACCCAGTACTTC
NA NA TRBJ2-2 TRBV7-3 CASSLGSGTGELFF TGTGCCAGCAGCTTAGGGAGCGGCACCGGGGAGCTGTTTTTT
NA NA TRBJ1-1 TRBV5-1 CASSSQGDTEAFF TGCGCCAGCAGCTCCCAGGGTGACACTGAAGCTTTCTTT
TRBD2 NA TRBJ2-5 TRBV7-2 CVSSETGGPETQYF TGTGTCAGCAGCGAGACGGGGGGGCCGGAGACCCAGTACTTC
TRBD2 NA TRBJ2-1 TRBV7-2 CASSLAWTSGTNGQFF TGTGCCAGCAGCTTAGCGTGGACTAGCGGGACCAATGGCCAGTTCTTC
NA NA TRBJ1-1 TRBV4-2 CASSPIEVTAEAFF TGTGCCAGCAGCCCCATTGAGGTGACGGCGGAAGCTTTCTTT
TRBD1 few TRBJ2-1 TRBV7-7 CASSPLPGTGHEQFF TGTGCTAGCAGCCCACTCCCCGGGACAGGGCATGAGCAGTTCTTC
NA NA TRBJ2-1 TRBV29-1 CSVDRDSYNEQFF TGCAGCGTTGACAGGGACTCCTACAATGAGCAGTTCTTC
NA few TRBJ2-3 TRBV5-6 CASSTSLATQYF TGTGCCAGCAGCACATCGCTAGCTACGCAGTATTTT
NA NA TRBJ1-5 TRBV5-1 CASSLGQNQPQHF TGCGCCAGCAGCTTGGGACAGAATCAGCCCCAGCATTTT
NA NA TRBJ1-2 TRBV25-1 CASSAGSYSYGYTF TGTGCCAGCAGTGCGGGATCTTACTCCTATGGCTACACCTTC
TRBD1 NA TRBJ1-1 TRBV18 CASSPLSGQVDTEAFF TGTGCCAGCTCACCTTTAAGCGGACAGGTTGACACTGAAGCTTTCTTT
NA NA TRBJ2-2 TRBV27 CASRKNRDTGELFF TGTGCCAGCAGAAAAAACAGGGACACCGGGGAGCTGTTTTTT
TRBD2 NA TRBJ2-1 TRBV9 CASSEGSGRIYEQFF TGTGCCAGCAGTGAGGGGAGCGGGAGGATCTATGAGCAGTTCTTC
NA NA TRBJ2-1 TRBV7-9 CASSFSYNEQFF TGTGCCAGCAGCTTCAGTTACAATGAGCAGTTCTTC
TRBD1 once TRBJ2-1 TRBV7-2 CASSLDRGSYNEQFF TGTGCCAGCAGCCTGGACAGGGGATCCTACAATGAGCAGTTCTTC
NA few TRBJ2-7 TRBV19 CASSGHNSYEQYF TGTGCCAGTAGTGGACACAACTCCTACGAGCAGTACTTC
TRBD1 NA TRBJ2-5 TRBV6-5 CASSGLTGETQYF TGTGCCAGCAGTGGACTGACAGGGGAGACCCAGTACTTC
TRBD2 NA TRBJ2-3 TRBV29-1 CSVFGTSLADTQYF TGCAGCGTTTTCGGGACTAGCTTAGCAGATACGCAGTATTTT
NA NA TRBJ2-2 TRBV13 CASTLTGELFF TGTGCCAGCACCCTCACCGGGGAGCTGTTTTTT
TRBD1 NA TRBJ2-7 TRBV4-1 CASSLGTGGAWFEQYF TGCGCCAGCAGCCTAGGGACAGGGGGGGCATGGTTTGAGCAGTACTTC
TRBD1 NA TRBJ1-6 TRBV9 CASDSGGNSPLHF TGTGCCAGCGATTCAGGGGGCAATTCACCCCTCCACTTT
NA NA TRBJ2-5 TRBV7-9 CASSPRGGAMGETQYF TGTGCCAGCAGCCCAAGGGGGGGTGCGATGGGGGAGACCCAGTACTTC
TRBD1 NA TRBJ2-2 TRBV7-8 CASSRQGRTTGELFF TGTGCCAGCAGCAGACAGGGGCGGACCACCGGGGAGCTGTTTTTT
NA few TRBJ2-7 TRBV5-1 CASSPEEGSSYEQYF TGCGCCAGCAGCCCGGAAGAGGGCAGCTCCTACGAGCAGTACTTC
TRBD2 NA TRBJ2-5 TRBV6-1 CASSEAELAGDQETQYF TGTGCCAGCAGTGAAGCGGAGCTAGCGGGGGACCAAGAGACCCAGTACTTC